What follows describes a single TCR beta chain. Germline assignment: CDR1 SEHNR and CDR2 FQNEAQ (reference sequence). V shed 4 bases and J shed 3 bases, with 18 bases lying between them. The CDR3 is made up of 16 amino acids. The entry originates in a study of beta chain features in type 1 diabetes. As for the study in general: All samples together contributed some 100,000,000 sorted cells for examination.

Markers CD45RO/CCR7/CD25/CD127/CD95/CD27 served to sort CD4+ naive, central memory, regulatory and stem cell-like memory cells. Of the isolated RNA, all was reverse transcribed, and so the sequenced material was expressed TCRB transcripts. Sequenced by immunoSEQ multiplex PCR; TCRdb stores in-frame clones only, minus some. The repertoire has hundreds of thousands of clones, around 12% of them found once; the top ten carry more than 0.015%. The V and J genes are TRBV7-9 and TRBJ1-1, with D hard to call. The sample consisted of naive CD4+ T cells from blood. This receptor was obtained from a man aged 18 to 29 in good health. CDR3 region: CASSSPFTGKHTEAFF. CDR3 nucleotides: TGTGCCAGCAGCTCACCCTTCACGGGGAAGCACACTGAAGCTTTCTTT.